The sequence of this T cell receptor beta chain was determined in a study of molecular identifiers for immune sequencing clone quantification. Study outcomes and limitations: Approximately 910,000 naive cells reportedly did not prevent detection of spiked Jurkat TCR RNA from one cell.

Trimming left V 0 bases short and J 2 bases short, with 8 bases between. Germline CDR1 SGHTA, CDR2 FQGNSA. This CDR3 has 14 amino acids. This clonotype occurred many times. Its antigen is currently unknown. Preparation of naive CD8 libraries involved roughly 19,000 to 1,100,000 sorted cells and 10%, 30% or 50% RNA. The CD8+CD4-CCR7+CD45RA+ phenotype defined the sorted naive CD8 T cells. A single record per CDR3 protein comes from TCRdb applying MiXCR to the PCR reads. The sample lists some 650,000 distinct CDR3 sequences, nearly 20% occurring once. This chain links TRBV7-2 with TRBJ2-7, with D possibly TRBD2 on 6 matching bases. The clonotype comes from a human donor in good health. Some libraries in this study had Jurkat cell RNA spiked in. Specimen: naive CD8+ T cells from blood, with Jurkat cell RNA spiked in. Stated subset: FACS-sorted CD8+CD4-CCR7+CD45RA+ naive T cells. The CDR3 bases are TGTGCCAGCAGCTTAGCCCCGGGGGCCTACGAGCAGTACTTC. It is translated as CASSLAPGAYEQYF.